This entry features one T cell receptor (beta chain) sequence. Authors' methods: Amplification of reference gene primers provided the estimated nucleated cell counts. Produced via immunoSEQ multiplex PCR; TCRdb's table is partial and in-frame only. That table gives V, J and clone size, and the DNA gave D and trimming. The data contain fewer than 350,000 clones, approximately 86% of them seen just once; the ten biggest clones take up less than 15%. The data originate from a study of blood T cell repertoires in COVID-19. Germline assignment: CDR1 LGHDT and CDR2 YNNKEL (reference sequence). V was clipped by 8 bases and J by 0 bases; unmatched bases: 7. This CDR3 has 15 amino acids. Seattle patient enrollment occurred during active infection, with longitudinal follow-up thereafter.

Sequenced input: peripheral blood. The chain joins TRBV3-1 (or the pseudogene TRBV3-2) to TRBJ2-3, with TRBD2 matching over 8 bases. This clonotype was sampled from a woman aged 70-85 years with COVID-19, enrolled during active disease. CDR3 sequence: CASVRGGLSTDTQYF. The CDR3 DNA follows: TGTGCCAGCGTCCGGGGGGGATTAAGCACAGATACGCAGTATTTT.